What follows are 4 T cell receptor beta chains derived from one specimen sequenced in a study of CXCR3-negative and CXCR3-positive naive CD8 T cells. The TRB cDNA libraries were prepared by 5' RACE with UMI labels. Each CDR3 protein gets one entry in TCRdb, which reprocessed the 5' RACE reads and gives no DNA. The sample table includes around 26,000 distinct CDR3 sequences. Sequencing was carried out using naive CXCR3- CD8+ T cells from blood. Subset specified: CD45RO-CCR7+CD27+CD95- naive CD8+ T cells lacking CXCR3 (TNR3-). The receptors derive from a human donor in good health. Some clones in this sample may be carry-over from other donors' samples.

The rearrangement uses TRBV5-1 and TRBJ2-7; lacking DNA, the TRBD1 call made by TCRdb goes unchecked. The CDR3 extends over 15 amino acids. The germline V gene encodes CDR1 SGHRS and CDR2 YFSETQ. CDR3 loop: CASSLGLGGTYEQYF.

By frequency, this clonotype is medium-sized. The chain uses TRBV28 and TRBJ2-2; with no DNA, the TCRdb D assignment of TRBD1 cannot be verified. Germline CDR1 reads MDHEN; CDR2 reads SYDVKM. CDR3 length: 14 amino acids. The CDR3 region is CASSLQGEAGELFF.

The J gene is TRBJ2-7, the V gene TRBV29-1. The CDR3 is 12 residues long. Germline V gene data show CDR1 as SQVTM and CDR2 as ANQGSEA. The CDR3 region is CSVEDTEREQYF.

V is TRBV14 and J is TRBJ2-7; as DNA is missing, the TRBD1 call by TCRdb cannot be tested. The CDR3 spans 13 residues. CDR1 and CDR2 from the germline V gene are SGHDN and FVKESK. The CDR3: CASSPGQIYEQYF.